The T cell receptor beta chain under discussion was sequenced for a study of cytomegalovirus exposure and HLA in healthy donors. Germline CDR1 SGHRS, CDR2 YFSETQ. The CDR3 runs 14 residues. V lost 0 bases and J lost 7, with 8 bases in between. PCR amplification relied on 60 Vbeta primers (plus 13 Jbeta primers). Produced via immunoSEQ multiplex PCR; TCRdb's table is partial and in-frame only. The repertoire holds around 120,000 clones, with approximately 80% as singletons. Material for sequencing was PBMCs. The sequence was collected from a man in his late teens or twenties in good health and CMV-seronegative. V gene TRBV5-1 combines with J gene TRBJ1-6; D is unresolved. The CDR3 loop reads CASSLGGGNSPLHF. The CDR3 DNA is TGCGCCAGCAGCTTGGGTGGAGGAAATTCACCCCTCCACTTT.